These 28 T cell receptor beta chains originate from one sample sequenced in a study of T cell repertoires in cytomegalovirus infection. MiXCR was run by TCRdb on the reads, yielding one entry per CDR3 protein. The sample consists of roughly 54,000 distinct CDR3 sequences, around 33% of them appearing once. The antigens for these receptors are not known. The sequencing sample was made of PBMCs, sequenced either directly or after in vitro stimulation (not recorded which). The receptors originated from a human donor in good health (CMV status not recorded). Some clones in this sample may be carry-over from other donors' samples.

This chain connects TRBV14 to TRBJ2-5; D is perhaps TRBD2 (5 bases). The V end was cut by 1 base, the J end by 7 bases, with 10 bases between. Germline values: CDR1 SGHDN, CDR2 FVKESK. CDR3 length equals 13 residues. The CDR3 sequence: CASSQGGFWTQYF. The CDR3 DNA follows: TGTGCCAGCAGCCAAGGAGGGTTTTGGACCCAGTACTTC.

The gene calls are TRBV27 and TRBJ2-7; tentatively, D is TRBD1 (5 bases). The germline V and J ends were trimmed by 5 bases and 3 bases, with 11 bases remaining between them. There are 13 residues in the CDR3. The germline V gene has CDR1 MNHEY and CDR2 SMNVEV (reference sequence). The CDR3 region has the DNA TGTGCCAGCAGTCCGACCCAGGGCTACGAGCAGTACTTC. This gives the protein CASSPTQGYEQYF.

Regarding this clonotype: The conserved phenylalanine or tryptophan is not found at the CDR3 terminus, so this likely reflects a read error. The rearrangement uses TRBV6-2 or TRBV6-3 and TRBJ1-2; D is undetermined. Trimming removed 5 bases from V and 2 bases from J, with 18 bases in between. CDR1 MNHEY and CDR2 SVGEGT come from the germline V gene. The CDR3 loop spans 16 amino acids. CDR3 residues: CASSETMYGTNYGYTV. CDR3 in DNA: TGTGCCAGCAGTGAAACTATGTACGGTACAAACTATGGCTACACCGTC.

V usage is TRBV27 and J usage is TRBJ1-4; no clear D gene. CDR1 and CDR2 from the germline V gene are MNHEY and SMNVEV (reference sequence). This CDR3 has 15 amino acids. V was pared by 5 bases and J by 6 bases, with 16 bases between. CDR3 loop: CASSPSNRRDEKLFF. CDR3 in DNA: TGTGCCAGCAGTCCCTCCAATCGGAGGGATGAAAAACTGTTTTTT.

The chain recombines TRBV4-2 with TRBJ2-1; 9 bases agree with TRBD2. CDR1 is LGHNA and CDR2 is YNFKEQ in the germline V gene. The ends lost 1 base at V and 0 bases at J; junction bases unmatched: 1. CDR3 size: 16 residues. In DNA, the CDR3 is TGTGCCAGCAGCCAAGGCGGGGGGGCCTCCTACAATGAGCAGTTCTTC. Translated: CASSQGGGASYNEQFF.

This clonotype was recorded many times. The chain employs TRBV6-1 and TRBJ1-1; D is uncertain. The V end was cut by 6 bases, the J end by 4 bases, with 6 bases between. Germline CDR1 MNHNS, CDR2 SASEGT. The CDR3 has 11 residues. The CDR3 spells CASRGVTEAFF. CDR3 DNA: TGTGCCAGCAGGGGAGTCACTGAAGCTTTCTTT.

This clonotype was counted at least ten times. The chain uses TRBV20-1 and TRBJ2-7; 14 nucleotides match TRBD2. The V gene end was trimmed by 2 bases and the J gene end by 7 bases; junction bases not matched to a gene: 7. The CDR3 has 15 residues. Germline V gives CDR1 DFQATT, CDR2 SNEGSKA (reference sequence). The CDR3 DNA reads TGCAGTGCTAGAAGACTAGCGGGAGGGCCGGGGGAGCAGTACTTC. This codes for CSARRLAGGPGEQYF.

This chain connects TRBV20-1 to TRBJ1-5; possible D gene TRBD1, 5 bases. The germline CDR1 and CDR2 sequences are DFQATT and SNEGSKA (reference sequence). Trimming took off 1 base at V and 1 base at J, with 11 bases between the two ends. The CDR3 runs to 15 residues. The CDR3 reads CSARGGEGSNQPQHF. DNA of the CDR3: TGCAGTGCTAGAGGAGGGGAGGGGAGCAATCAGCCCCAGCATTTT.

This clonotype was detected once. The rearrangement links TRBV5-1 to TRBJ1-1, with D unresolved. V was pared by 1 base and J by 4 bases, with 11 bases between. The germline V gene has CDR1 SGHRS and CDR2 YFSETQ. The CDR3 has 14 amino acids. The CDR3 coding sequence is TGCGCCAGCAGCTTGCCGGGGTTGGGCACTGAAGCTTTCTTT. It encodes CASSLPGLGTEAFF. The complete variable domain, with remaining parts taken from reference TRBV5-1 and TRBJ1-1, reads KAGVTQTPRYLIKTRGQQVTLSCSPISGHRSVSWYQQTPGQGLQFLFEYFSETQRNKGNFPGRFSGRQFSNSRSEMNVSTLELGDSALYLCASSLPGLGTEAFFGQGTRLTVV.

This clonotype was detected only a few times. J is TRBJ2-5 and V is TRBV5-4; TRBD2 aligns across 12 bases. V gave up 4 bases and J gave up 3 bases; unmatched junction bases: 4. Germline V gene lookup returns CDR1 SGHNT and CDR2 YYREEE (reference sequence). This CDR3 spans 15 amino acids. Here the CDR3 reads CASSLTSGGEETQYF. CDR3 DNA: TGTGCCAGCAGCCTGACTAGCGGGGGTGAAGAGACCCAGTACTTC. The complete variable domain, with remaining parts taken from reference TRBV5-4 and TRBJ2-5, reads ETGVTQSPTHLIKTRGQQVTLRCSSQSGHNTVSWYQQALGQGPQFIFQYYREEENGRGNFPPRFSGLQFPNYSSELNVNALELDDSALYLCASSLTSGGEETQYFGPGTRLLVL.

This clonotype was detected ten times or more. V and J are TRBV11-2 and TRBJ1-1; 12 positions match TRBD1. The CDR3 covers 13 residues. Germline V gene sequence: CDR1 SGHAT, CDR2 FQNNGV. The ends lost 3 bases at V and 8 bases at J; junction bases unmatched: 1. The CDR3 sequence: CASSFGTGGEAFF. The CDR3 nucleotides read TGTGCCAGCAGCTTTGGGACAGGGGGCGAAGCTTTCTTT.

This clonotype was picked up many times. The V call is TRBV7-2, the J call TRBJ2-7, with TRBD1 matching over 7 bases. This CDR3 contains 14 residues. V lost 3 bases, J lost 2 bases, and 4 bases stayed unmatched. CDR1 is SGHTA and CDR2 is FQGNSA in the germline V gene. The CDR3: CASSLQGVPYEQYF. The CDR3 nucleotides are TGTGCCAGCAGCTTGCAGGGGGTCCCCTACGAGCAGTACTTC.

V is TRBV3-1 and J is TRBJ2-7; TRBD1 matches 9 bases. This CDR3 is 14 amino acids long. With V trimmed by 3 bases and J by 4 bases, 4 bases remained unmatched. Germline values: CDR1 LGHDT, CDR2 YNNKEL (reference sequence). In nucleotides, the CDR3 is TGTGCCAGCAGCCACCGGGACAGGGATTACGAGCAGTACTTC. Protein product: CASSHRDRDYEQYF.

This clonotype has more than one count but fewer than ten. V usage is TRBV6-5 and J usage is TRBJ2-7; possibly TRBD1 or TRBD2 for D (5 bases each). Germline V gene lookup returns CDR1 MNHEY and CDR2 SVGAGI. Trimming took 2 bases from V and 6 from J, leaving 14 bases between them. CDR3 length: 14 residues. As DNA, the CDR3 is TGTGCCAGCAGTTACCCGGACAAACGGGGCGAGCAGTACTTC. Translation: CASSYPDKRGEQYF.

The chain couples TRBV2 to TRBJ1-5; D is possibly TRBD1 (5 bases). The germline V gene has CDR1 SNHLY and CDR2 FYNNEI. This CDR3 is 15 amino acids long. V was clipped by 4 bases and J by 5 bases, with 15 bases between them. CDR3 loop: CASSASGARDQPQHF. In DNA, the CDR3 is TGTGCCAGCAGTGCTAGCGGGGCAAGGGATCAGCCCCAGCATTTT.

The chain couples TRBV19 to TRBJ2-6; D is possibly TRBD1 or TRBD2 (5 bases each). Germline assignment: CDR1 LNHDA and CDR2 SQIVND (reference sequence). This CDR3 has 17 residues. Trimming shortened V by 7 bases and J by 2 bases, and 18 bases separated the two germline ends. CDR3 in amino acids: CASKLFRGETGANVLTF. The CDR3 DNA is TGTGCCAGTAAATTGTTCAGAGGGGAGACTGGGGCCAACGTCCTGACTTTC.

The CDR3 DNA reads TGTGCCAGCAGCTTGGTTCAGGGGGCCGGGGAGCTGTTTTTT. This sequence encodes CASSLVQGAGELFF. This rearrangement joins TRBV5-6 to TRBJ2-2; 7 bases are a match to TRBD1. CDR3 length: 14 amino acids. Germline CDR1 and CDR2: SGHDT and YYEEEE. Trimming took 0 bases from V and 6 from J; bases not matched to a gene: 2.

The rearrangement joins TRBV7-9 to TRBJ2-3; no definite D call. Trimming cost V 6 bases and J 5 bases, with 3 bases left between them. The germline V gene has CDR1 SEHNR and CDR2 FQNEAQ (reference sequence). The CDR3 is made up of 10 amino acids. As DNA, the CDR3 is TGTGCCAGCAGTCGAGATACGCAGTATTTT. This gives the protein CASSRDTQYF.

CDR3 bases: TGTGCCAGCGGACGGGGCTACGGGGCAACTAATGAAAAACTGTTTTTT. It yields the protein CASGRGYGATNEKLFF. The rearrangement joins TRBV6-1 to TRBJ1-4, with a tentative D call TRBD1 (5 bases). Germline V CDR1 and CDR2: MNHNS, SASEGT. The CDR3 consists of 16 residues. V shed 8 bases and J shed 0 bases, with 16 bases lying between them.

This chain joins TRBV7-9 and TRBJ2-7; weak D call: TRBD1 (6 bases). Per germline, CDR1 SEHNR and CDR2 FQNEAQ (reference sequence). The V end was cut by 4 bases, the J end by 5 bases, with 9 bases between. The CDR3 covers 12 residues. The CDR3 nucleotides are TGTGCCAGCAGCTATAGGACAGACGAGCAGTACTTC. It codes for CASSYRTDEQYF.

J is TRBJ2-7 and V is TRBV4-3, with a possible D match to TRBD2 (6 bases). The CDR3 loop spans 18 amino acids. Trimming left V 0 bases short and J 1 base short, with 19 bases between. Germline V gives CDR1 LGHNA, CDR2 YSLEER. The CDR3 sequence: CASSQELEGLRESYEQYF. CDR3 bases: TGCGCCAGCAGCCAAGAATTGGAGGGTCTAAGGGAGTCCTACGAGCAGTACTTC.

The V and J genes are TRBV15 and TRBJ2-7, with D possibly being TRBD1 or TRBD2 (5 bases each). Per germline, CDR1 LNHNV and CDR2 YYDKDF (reference sequence). The CDR3 is made up of 15 amino acids. Trimming shortened V by 0 bases and J by 7 bases, and 16 bases separated the two germline ends. CDR3 in amino acids: CATSRDPQGSGEQYF. The CDR3, as DNA: TGTGCCACCAGCAGAGATCCCCAGGGCTCGGGGGAGCAGTACTTC. Variable domain in full (rest from reference TRBV15 and TRBJ2-7): DAMVIQNPRYQVTQFGKPVTLSCSQTLNHNVMYWYQQKSSQAPKLLFHYYDKDFNNEADTPDNFQSRRPNTSFCFLDIRSPGLGDTAMYLCATSRDPQGSGEQYFGPGTRLTVT.

The V gene is TRBV6-6, the J gene TRBJ2-4; D remains unclear. The germline V and J ends were trimmed by 0 bases and 8 bases, with 5 bases remaining between them. CDR1 is MNHNY and CDR2 is SVGAGI in the germline V gene (reference sequence). The CDR3 sequence is 12 residues long. This CDR3 is CASSYSSDIQYF. The CDR3 nucleotides are TGTGCCAGCAGTTACTCGAGTGACATTCAGTACTTC.

Comments on this clonotype: As the CDR3 is not closed by the conserved phenylalanine or tryptophan, this likely results from a read error. This chain links TRBV7-8 with TRBJ2-3, with D possibly TRBD1 on 6 matching bases. The CDR3 loop spans 13 amino acids. The germline V gene has CDR1 SGHVS and CDR2 FQNEAQ. V lost 5 bases and J lost 12, with 18 bases in between. The CDR3 loop is CASSQGSIGTQYC. For the CDR3, the DNA is TGTGCCAGCAGCCAGGGGTCCATTGGAACTCAGTATTGT.

The chain uses TRBV11-2 and TRBJ1-6; D remains ambiguous. Trimming removed 0 bases at V and 14 bases at J, with 14 bases between. The CDR3 runs to 14 residues. Germline V lookup: CDR1 SGHAT, CDR2 FQNNGV. The CDR3 region has the DNA TGTGCCAGCAGCTTAGATCCGACTCGTCGGGCCCTCCACTTT. It codes for CASSLDPTRRALHF.

The gene calls are TRBV7-2 and TRBJ2-3; D gene ambiguous. The CDR3 is made up of 16 amino acids. V lost 1 base and J 3 bases, leaving 14 bases between the germline ends. Germline assignment: CDR1 SGHTA and CDR2 FQGNSA. The CDR3 DNA reads as TGTGCCAGCAGCTTAGGCGACCTCTCCGGGACAGATACGCAGTATTTT. It is translated as CASSLGDLSGTDTQYF. Full variable domain (missing parts from reference TRBV7-2 and TRBJ2-3): GAGVSQSPSNKVTEKGKDVELRCDPISGHTALYWYRQSLGQGLEFLIYFQGNSAPDKSGLPSDRFSAERTGGSVSTLTIQRTQQEDSAVYLCASSLGDLSGTDTQYFGPGTRLTVL.

The table lists this clonotype with a few counts. V and J are TRBV7-2 and TRBJ1-3, with D unresolved. V lost 1 base and J lost 4, with 14 bases in between. Germline CDR1 SGHTA, CDR2 FQGNSA. The CDR3 has 16 residues. CDR3 nucleotide sequence: TGTGCCAGCAGCTTAGACGGGCCGGGCTCGGGAAACACCATATATTTT. It codes for CASSLDGPGSGNTIYF. Full variable domain (remainder filled in from reference TRBV7-2 and TRBJ1-3): GAGVSQSPSNKVTEKGKDVELRCDPISGHTALYWYRQSLGQGLEFLIYFQGNSAPDKSGLPSDRFSAERTGGSVSTLTIQRTQQEDSAVYLCASSLDGPGSGNTIYFGEGSWLTVV.

This clonotype occurred a few times. The V gene is TRBV27, the J gene TRBJ2-7, with TRBD1 matching over 9 bases. The CDR3 sequence is 15 residues long. The V gene end was trimmed by 5 bases and the J gene end by 2 bases; junction bases not matched to a gene: 7. Germline CDR1 is MNHEY and CDR2 is SMNVEV (reference sequence). The CDR3 reads CASSLLGTGTYEQYF. The CDR3 DNA reads as TGTGCCAGCAGTCTCCTCGGGACAGGGACCTACGAGCAGTACTTC.